The T cell receptor (beta chain) described here comes from a study of identical twins. Via MiXCR, TCRdb re-called the 5' RACE reads, giving one row per CDR3 protein. The table lists about 340,000 distinct CDR3 sequences, 8.5% to 10% of them singletons. The junction had 15 bases not matched to a gene; V was cut back by 5 bases and J by 8 bases. CDR3 size: 16 residues. The germline CDR1 and CDR2 sequences are SGHAT and FQNNGV. The chain uses TRBV11-2 and TRBJ2-1; 7 positions match TRBD2. Sample: naive T cells sorted from blood. The sequence derives from a woman aged 50 to 65 in good health. This CDR3 reads CASSQNGSPGGDEQFF. Written as DNA, the CDR3 is TGTGCCAGCAGCCAAAATGGAAGTCCGGGAGGCGATGAGCAGTTCTTC.